This TCR beta chain originates from a study of T cell responses to AZD1222 COVID-19 vaccine. Timing groups of about 4 and about 12 weeks for second doses were pooled. TCRdb keeps only in-frame clones here, not all; method: immunoSEQ multiplex PCR. The repertoire holds around 54,000 clones, with 86% as singletons. This CDR3 has 13 amino acids. V was pared by 4 bases and J by 6 bases, with 11 bases between. Germline V gene sequence: CDR1 SGHVS, CDR2 FQNEAQ. The chain has TRBV7-8 and TRBJ2-3; either TRBD1 or TRBD2 may supply D (6 bases each). The sequencing used peripheral blood, collected 28 days after the second AZD1222 dose. The receptor was derived from an adult who received the AZD1222 COVID-19 vaccine. CDR3 in DNA: TGTGCCAGCAGCTCAAGAGGGGGGGATACGCAGTATTTT. This sequence encodes CASSSRGGDTQYF.